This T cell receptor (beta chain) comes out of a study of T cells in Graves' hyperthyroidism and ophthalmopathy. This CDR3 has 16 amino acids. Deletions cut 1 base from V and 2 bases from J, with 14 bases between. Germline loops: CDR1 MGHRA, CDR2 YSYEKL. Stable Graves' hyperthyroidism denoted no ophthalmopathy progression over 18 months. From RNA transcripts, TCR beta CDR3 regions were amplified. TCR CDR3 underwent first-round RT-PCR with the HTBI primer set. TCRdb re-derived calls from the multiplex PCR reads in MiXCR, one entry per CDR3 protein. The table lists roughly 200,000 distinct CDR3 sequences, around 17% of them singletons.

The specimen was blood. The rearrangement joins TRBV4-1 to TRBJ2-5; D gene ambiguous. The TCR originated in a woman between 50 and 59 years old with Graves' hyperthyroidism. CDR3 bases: TGCGCCAGCAGCCAAGCTTTGTTGGGCCTACAAGAGACCCAGTACTTC. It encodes CASSQALLGLQETQYF.